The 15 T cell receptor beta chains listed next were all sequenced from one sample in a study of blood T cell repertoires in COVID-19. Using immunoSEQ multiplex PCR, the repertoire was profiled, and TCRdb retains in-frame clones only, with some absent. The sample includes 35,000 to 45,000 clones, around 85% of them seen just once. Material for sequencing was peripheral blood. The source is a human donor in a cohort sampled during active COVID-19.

The CDR3 protein is CASSLVAGGYNTQYF. CDR3 nucleotide sequence: TGTGCCAGCAGCTTAGTAGCGGGGGGCTATAATACGCAGTATTTT. This sequence joins TRBV11-2 and TRBJ2-3; TRBD2 aligns across 10 bases. This CDR3 contains 15 residues. After removal of 1 base from V and 7 bases from J, the junction contained 5 bases not matched to a gene. Germline CDR1 SGHAT, CDR2 FQNNGV.

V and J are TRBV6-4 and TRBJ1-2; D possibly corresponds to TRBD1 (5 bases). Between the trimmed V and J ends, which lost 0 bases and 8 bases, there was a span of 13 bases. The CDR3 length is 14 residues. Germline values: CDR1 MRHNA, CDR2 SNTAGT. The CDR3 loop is CASSDSGRVGGYTF. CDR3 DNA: TGTGCCAGCAGTGACTCCGGCAGGGTTGGGGGCTACACCTTC.

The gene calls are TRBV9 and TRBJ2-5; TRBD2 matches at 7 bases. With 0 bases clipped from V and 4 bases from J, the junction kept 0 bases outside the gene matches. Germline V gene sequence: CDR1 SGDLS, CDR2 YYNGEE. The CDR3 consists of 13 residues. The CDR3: CASSVAGGETQYF. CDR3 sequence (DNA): TGTGCCAGCAGCGTAGCGGGGGGAGAGACCCAGTACTTC.

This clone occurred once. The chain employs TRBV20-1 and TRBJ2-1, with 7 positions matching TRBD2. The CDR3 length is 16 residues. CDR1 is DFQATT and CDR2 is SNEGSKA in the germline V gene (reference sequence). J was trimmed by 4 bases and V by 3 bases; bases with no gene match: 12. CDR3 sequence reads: CSASGAWASGYNEQFF. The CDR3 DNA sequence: TGCAGTGCTAGTGGGGCCTGGGCTAGCGGTTACAATGAGCAGTTCTTC.

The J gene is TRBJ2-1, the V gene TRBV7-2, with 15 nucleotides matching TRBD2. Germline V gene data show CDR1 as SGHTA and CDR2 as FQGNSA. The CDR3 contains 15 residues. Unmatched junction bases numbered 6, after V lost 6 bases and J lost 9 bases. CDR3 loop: CASSLTGLAGGEQFF. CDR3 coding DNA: TGTGCCAGCAGTCTGACGGGACTAGCGGGGGGTGAGCAGTTCTTC.

CDR3 region: CASSQDQGRQGYEQYF. The CDR3 DNA reads as TGCGCCAGCAGCCAAGATCAAGGCCGGCAGGGCTACGAGCAGTACTTC. This chain links TRBV4-3 with TRBJ2-7; D might be TRBD1 (5 bases). CDR3 length equals 16 residues. Trimming took 0 bases from V and 3 from J, leaving 15 bases between them. Germline-derived CDR1 and CDR2 are LGHNA and YSLEER.

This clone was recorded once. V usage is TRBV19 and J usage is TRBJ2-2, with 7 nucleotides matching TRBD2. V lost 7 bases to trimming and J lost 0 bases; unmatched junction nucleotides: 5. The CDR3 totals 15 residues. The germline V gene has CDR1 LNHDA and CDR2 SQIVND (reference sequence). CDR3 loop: CASTSGGTNTGELFF. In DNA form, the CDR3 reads TGTGCCAGTACCTCCGGGGGGACGAACACCGGGGAGCTGTTTTTT.

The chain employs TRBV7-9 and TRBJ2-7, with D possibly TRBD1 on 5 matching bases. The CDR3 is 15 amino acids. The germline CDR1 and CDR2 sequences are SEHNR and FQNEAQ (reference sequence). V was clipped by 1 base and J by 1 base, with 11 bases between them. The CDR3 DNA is TGTGCCAGCAGCTTAGAAGTTCAGGGTTCCTACGAGCAGTACTTC. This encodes CASSLEVQGSYEQYF.

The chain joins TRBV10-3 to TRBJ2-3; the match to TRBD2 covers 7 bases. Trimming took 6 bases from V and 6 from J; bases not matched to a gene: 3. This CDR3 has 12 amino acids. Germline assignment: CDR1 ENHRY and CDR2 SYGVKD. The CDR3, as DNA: TGTGCCATCAGCCAGGGAGGGGATACGCAGTATTTT. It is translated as CAISQGGDTQYF.

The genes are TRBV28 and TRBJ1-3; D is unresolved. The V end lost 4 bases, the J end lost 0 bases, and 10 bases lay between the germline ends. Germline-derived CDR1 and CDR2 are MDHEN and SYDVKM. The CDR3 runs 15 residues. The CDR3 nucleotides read TGTGCCAGCAGTTACCCGGGATCCTCTGGAAACACCATATATTTT. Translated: CASSYPGSSGNTIYF.

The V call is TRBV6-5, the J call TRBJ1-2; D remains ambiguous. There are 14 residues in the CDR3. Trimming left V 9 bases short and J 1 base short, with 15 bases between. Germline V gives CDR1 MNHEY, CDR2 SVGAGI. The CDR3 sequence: CASFFPNINYGYTF. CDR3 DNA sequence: TGTGCCAGTTTTTTTCCCAACATTAACTATGGCTACACCTTC.

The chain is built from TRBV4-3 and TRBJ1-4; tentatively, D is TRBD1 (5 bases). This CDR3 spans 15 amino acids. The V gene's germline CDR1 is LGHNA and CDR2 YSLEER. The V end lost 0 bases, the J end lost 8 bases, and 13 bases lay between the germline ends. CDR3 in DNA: TGCGCCAGCAGCCAAGACGGCCAGGGAAACGAAAAACTGTTTTTT. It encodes CASSQDGQGNEKLFF.

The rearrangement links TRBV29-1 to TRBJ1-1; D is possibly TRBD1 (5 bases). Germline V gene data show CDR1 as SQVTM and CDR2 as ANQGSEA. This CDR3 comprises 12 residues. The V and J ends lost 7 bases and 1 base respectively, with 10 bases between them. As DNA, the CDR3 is TGCAGCGCTGGGGGGGGGAACACTGAAGCTTTCTTT. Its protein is CSAGGGNTEAFF.

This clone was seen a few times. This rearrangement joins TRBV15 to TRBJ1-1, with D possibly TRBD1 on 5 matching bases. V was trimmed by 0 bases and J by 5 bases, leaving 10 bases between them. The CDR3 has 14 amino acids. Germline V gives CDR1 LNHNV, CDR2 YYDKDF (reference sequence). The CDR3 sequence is CATSRDPGLTEAFF. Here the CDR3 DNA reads TGTGCCACCAGCAGAGATCCAGGGTTGACTGAAGCTTTCTTT.

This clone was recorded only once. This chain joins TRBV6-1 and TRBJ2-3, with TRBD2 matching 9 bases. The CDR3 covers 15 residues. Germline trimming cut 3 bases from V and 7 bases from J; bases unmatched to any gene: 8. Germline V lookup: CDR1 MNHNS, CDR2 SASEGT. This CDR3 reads CASSEVAGGQNTQYF. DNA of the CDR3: TGTGCCAGCAGTGAGGTGGCGGGGGGGCAAAATACGCAGTATTTT.